Listed below are T cell receptor beta chains from one sample, sequenced in a study of vaccination effects on CD4 cells after COVID-19. These receptors have no known antigen. Using immunoSEQ multiplex PCR, the repertoire was profiled, and TCRdb retains in-frame clones only, with some absent. The profile shows 20,000 to 30,000 clones, 65% to 80% of them singletons. Here the sequenced sample was CD4+ T cells from PBMCs cultured with HCoV-NL63 spike peptides, taken before COVID-19 vaccination. The receptors here all came from a human donor who had a prior SARS-CoV-2 infection. The CDR3 runs from the conserved cysteine through the conserved F or W. D genes are given only for firm matches. Expanded clones get a size class; other rows say once, few or many, or leave the size out.

>TRBJ1-1|TRBV11-1|.|.
TGTGCCAGCAGCTTTCCGGGGATGAACACTGAAGCTTTCTTT
CASSFPGMNTEAFF
>TRBJ2-7|TRBV28|.|.
TGTGCCAGCAGATCCTTGTACGAGCAGTACTTC
CASRSLYEQYF
>TRBJ2-1|TRBV27|.|.
TGTGCCAGCAGTTTATCCGCCATTCTGGGCGAGCAGTTCTTC
CASSLSAILGEQFF
>TRBJ1-6|TRBV5-4|.|TRBD1
TGTGCCAGCAGCTTAGACAGGGGGAATTCACCCCTCCACTTT
CASSLDRGNSPLHF
>TRBJ2-7|TRBV7-9|.|.
TGTGCCAGCAGCTCCTCCGGGGGCCACGAGCAGTACTTC
CASSSSGGHEQYF
>TRBJ2-3|TRBV10-3|.|TRBD2
TGTGCCATCAGTGACGTGACTAGCGGAAAATTTTCCGGCACAGATACGCAGTATTTT
CAISDVTSGKFSGTDTQYF
>TRBJ2-5|TRBV5-1|.|TRBD2
TGCGCCAGCAGCCTATTAGCGGGGGCACAAGAGACCCAGTACTTC
CASSLLAGAQETQYF
>TRBJ2-2|TRBV2|.|TRBD2
TGTGCCACCGAATCAATCAGCGGGGAGAACACCGGGGAGCTGTTTTTT
CATESISGENTGELFF
>TRBJ2-2|TRBV5-1|.|TRBD2
TGCGCCAGCAGCTACGACGGGGGGAATACCGGGGAGCTGTTTTTT
CASSYDGGNTGELFF
>TRBJ2-1|TRBV9|.|TRBD2
TGTGCCAGCAAAAGAACTAGCGGGAGCCATGAGCAGTTCTTC
CASKRTSGSHEQFF
>TRBJ1-6|TRBV5-6|few|.
TGTGCCAGCAGTTCGACTCGGGGTACTTACAATTCACCCCTCCACTTT
CASSSTRGTYNSPLHF
>TRBJ1-5|TRBV6-1|.|.
TGTGCCAGCAGTGAAGTTGGAGGTGGGGGTCAGCCCCAGCATTTT
CASSEVGGGGQPQHF
>TRBJ2-2|TRBV7-3|.|.
TGTGCCAGCTCGCTCCGGAGGAACGGGGAGCTGTTTTTT
CASSLRRNGELFF
>TRBJ1-2|TRBV2|few|.
TGTGCCAGCAGGGTATCGGGGGAAAGGAGCTACACCTTC
CASRVSGERSYTF
>TRBJ2-2|TRBV2|.|TRBD2
TGTGCCAGCAGTCCCCAGCGGGGGGGTTCCACCGGGGAGCTGTTTTTT
CASSPQRGGSTGELFF